This passage covers 28 T cell receptor beta chains from one sample sequenced in a study of cytomegalovirus exposure and HLA in healthy donors (TCRdb year 2017). Library preparation was by the immunoSEQ multiplex PCR assay. For the multiplex PCR, a mixture combining 60 forward primers for TCR Vbeta segments and 13 reverse primers for TCR Jbeta segments was used. Not all clones reach the TCRdb copy of this immuneACCESS table, which keeps in-frame sequences only. Checked studies attribute under half of the gap to unresolved V genes and leave the rest unexplained. Across this sample there are 150,000 to 200,000 clones, with roughly 86% seen only once. The ten largest clonotypes hold 4.8% of the sample. The sequenced material came from PBMCs. The receptor set was obtained from a girl aged 10-17 years in good health and CMV-seropositive.

The V call is TRBV6-6, the J call TRBJ1-1, with a tentative D call TRBD1 (5 bases). Germline lookup yields CDR1 MNHNY and CDR2 SVGAGI (reference sequence). The CDR3 is 13 amino acids. The V and J ends lost 2 bases and 5 bases respectively, with 9 bases between them. This CDR3 reads CASSYGGFTEAFF. Written as DNA, the CDR3 is TGTGCCAGCAGTTACGGGGGGTTTACTGAAGCTTTCTTT.

This clone was counted once. V is TRBV27 and J is TRBJ1-6; possible D gene TRBD1, 5 bases. Germline V gene sequence: CDR1 MNHEY, CDR2 SMNVEV (reference sequence). CDR3 size: 12 residues. The germline V and J ends were trimmed by 7 bases and 9 bases, with 10 bases remaining between them. The CDR3 region is CASTGWGSPLHF. The CDR3 coding sequence is TGTGCCAGCACAGGGTGGGGTTCACCCCTCCACTTT.

The chain links TRBV2 to TRBJ1-2; D call uncertain. The V gene lost 2 bases and the J gene lost 7 bases, with 8 bases spanning the gap. The CDR3 is 12 amino acids. Germline-derived CDR1 and CDR2 are SNHLY and FYNNEI. CDR3 nucleotide sequence: TGTGCCAGCAGTGAACATGGGAGTGGCTACACCTTC. Translation gives CASSEHGSGYTF.

This chain uses TRBV6-5 with TRBJ2-7; 7 nucleotides line up with TRBD1. V lost 6 bases, J lost 3 bases, and 8 bases stayed unmatched. Germline-derived CDR1 and CDR2 are MNHEY and SVGAGI. This CDR3 has 14 amino acids. CDR3 bases: TGTGCCAGCAGGGAGACAGGGAGAAACTACGAGCAGTACTTC. Translated: CASRETGRNYEQYF.

V is TRBV7-6 and J is TRBJ2-7; TRBD1 matches 9 bases. V lost 3 bases and J lost 6; bases outside the gene matches: 3. CDR3 length: 13 residues. The germline CDR1 and CDR2 sequences are SGHVS and FNYEAQ. The CDR3 nucleotides read TGTGCCAGCAGCTTGGGGACAGGGATCGAGCAGTACTTC. Amino acid sequence: CASSLGTGIEQYF.

The chain combines TRBV4-2 with TRBJ1-3; 7 bases align to TRBD1. The germline V gene encodes CDR1 LGHNA and CDR2 YNFKEQ. The CDR3 sequence is 18 residues long. V lost 1 base and J lost 0; bases outside the gene matches: 9. CDR3 nucleotide sequence: TGTGCCAGCAGCCAAGCACTTCCGGGACAGAGCTCTGGAAACACCATATATTTT. This codes for CASSQALPGQSSGNTIYF.

The chain links TRBV27 to TRBJ1-1; maybe TRBD1 (6 bases). The CDR3 is 15 residues long. Trimming took 0 bases from V and 2 from J, leaving 10 bases between them. In germline, CDR1 is MNHEY, CDR2 SMNVEV (reference sequence). CDR3 protein: CASSLSLTGNTEAFF. CDR3 nucleotides: TGTGCCAGCAGTTTATCGTTGACAGGCAACACTGAAGCTTTCTTT.

The chain is built from TRBV7-6 and TRBJ2-4; 11 nucleotides line up with TRBD2. Germline CDR1 reads SGHVS; CDR2 reads FNYEAQ. The ends lost 2 bases at V and 3 bases at J; junction bases unmatched: 6. The CDR3 loop spans 17 amino acids. CDR3 in amino acids: CASSLTSGGFVKNIQYF. CDR3 nucleotides: TGTGCCAGCAGCTTAACTAGCGGGGGATTTGTCAAAAACATTCAGTACTTC.

This clone was seen a single time. The V call is TRBV6-5, the J call TRBJ1-1; 10 positions agree with TRBD1. This CDR3 has 15 amino acids. Trimming removed 0 bases from V and 4 bases from J; junction bases left unmatched: 2. Germline CDR1 and CDR2: MNHEY and SVGAGI. This chain's CDR3 is CASSYSRTGGTEAFF. DNA of the CDR3: TGTGCCAGCAGTTACTCAAGGACAGGGGGCACTGAAGCTTTCTTT.

This chain uses TRBV10-3 with TRBJ1-2; 8 bases fit TRBD1. The germline CDR1 and CDR2 sequences are ENHRY and SYGVKD. CDR3 length: 17 amino acids. Losses at the gene ends were 3 bases for V and 7 bases for J; bases not matched to a gene: 16. The CDR3 nucleotides are TGTGCCATCAGTGACCTACAGGGGGGGGTGAGAGCTAGTGGCTACACCTTC. It is translated as CAISDLQGGVRASGYTF.

The chain couples TRBV27 to TRBJ2-7; 9 nucleotides agree with TRBD1. J gave up 5 bases and V 6 bases, and 11 bases lay outside the gene matches. The CDR3 is made up of 15 amino acids. Germline V gene data show CDR1 as MNHEY and CDR2 as SMNVEV (reference sequence). DNA of the CDR3: TGTGCCAGCAGCCAGACAGGGGGAAGGATAAACGAGCAGTACTTC. Translating it yields CASSQTGGRINEQYF.

The rearrangement joins TRBV7-2 to TRBJ1-6, with 8 positions matching TRBD1. CDR1 SGHTA and CDR2 FQGNSA come from the germline V gene. This CDR3 has 15 amino acids. Germline trimming cut 6 bases from V and 7 bases from J; bases unmatched to any gene: 8. Written as DNA, the CDR3 is TGTGCCAGCAGTCGTAGGACAGGGAACAATTCACCCCTCCACTTT. Its translation: CASSRRTGNNSPLHF.

This clone was seen just once. The chain carries TRBV2 and TRBJ2-1, with TRBD2 matching over 9 bases. After removal of 4 bases from V and 8 bases from J, the junction contained 6 bases not matched to a gene. Germline V gives CDR1 SNHLY, CDR2 FYNNEI. The CDR3 loop spans 14 amino acids. DNA of the CDR3: TGTGCCAGCAGTGGCGGGAGGGGGGAGCATGAGCAGTTCTTC. Translation: CASSGGRGEHEQFF.

As to this clone: The germline gene is not matched at one end of the junction; a read error may be the cause. The V call is TRBV29-1, the J call TRBJ1-5; D is perhaps TRBD1 (6 bases). CDR1 SQVTM and CDR2 ANQGSEA come from the germline V gene. This CDR3 is 13 amino acids long. CDR3 residues: CSGSTGINQAQHF. DNA for the CDR3: TGCAGCGGGTCGACAGGAATAAATCAGGCCCAGCATTTT.

The J gene is TRBJ2-7, the V gene TRBV4-1, with D possibly being TRBD1 (6 bases). This CDR3 has 15 residues. The V gene lost 0 bases and the J gene lost 1 base, with 10 bases spanning the gap. CDR1 and CDR2 from the germline V gene are MGHRA and YSYEKL. DNA of the CDR3: TGCGCCAGCAGCCAAGAGGGAACAGGGTCCTACGAGCAGTACTTC. Protein product: CASSQEGTGSYEQYF.

The chain is built from TRBV5-4 and TRBJ2-7, with 7 bases lining up with TRBD2. V was clipped by 4 bases and J by 3 bases; unmatched bases: 10. This CDR3 is 15 amino acids long. Looked up from germline, CDR1 is SGHNT and CDR2 is YYREEE (reference sequence). The CDR3 here is CASSGRDRGFYEQYF. The CDR3 coding sequence is TGTGCCAGCAGCGGGAGGGATCGGGGATTCTACGAGCAGTACTTC.

The V and J genes are TRBV27 and TRBJ1-2; D is perhaps TRBD1 (6 bases). This CDR3 is built from 16 residues. The germline gives CDR1 MNHEY, CDR2 SMNVEV (reference sequence). V was trimmed by 5 bases and J by 5 bases, leaving 21 bases between them. The CDR3 loop is CASSGSGQGGRYGYTF. The CDR3 DNA reads as TGTGCCAGCAGTGGATCAGGGCAAGGGGGAAGGTATGGCTACACCTTC.

This clone appeared a single time. This chain joins TRBV4-1 and TRBJ2-5; 8 bases agree with TRBD1. Germline V lookup: CDR1 MGHRA, CDR2 YSYEKL. The trim removed 3 bases at V and 4 bases at J, leaving 4 bases unmatched. The CDR3 covers 14 residues. The CDR3 loop reads CASSQQGARETQYF. The CDR3 nucleotides read TGCGCCAGCAGCCAGCAGGGGGCACGAGAGACCCAGTACTTC.

This chain joins TRBV19 and TRBJ1-3; D is uncertain. CDR1 is LNHDA and CDR2 is SQIVND in the germline V gene (reference sequence). The V and J ends lost 3 bases and 8 bases respectively, with 11 bases between them. There are 13 residues in the CDR3. The CDR3 bases are TGTGCCAGTAGTATCGGACTGGCAGACACCATATATTTT. Residues: CASSIGLADTIYF.

This chain connects TRBV15 to TRBJ1-5, with TRBD1 matching over 7 bases. This CDR3 region has 16 residues. Germline trimming cut 5 bases from V and 0 bases from J; bases unmatched to any gene: 7. CDR1 is LNHNV and CDR2 is YYDKDF in the germline V gene (reference sequence). The CDR3 loop reads CATSVSGTDSNQPQHF. CDR3 bases: TGTGCCACCAGCGTCTCCGGGACAGATAGCAATCAGCCCCAGCATTTT.

The V call is TRBV6-5, the J call TRBJ1-1; D is unresolved. The germline gives CDR1 MNHEY, CDR2 SVGAGI. The CDR3 runs to 14 residues. Trimming took 0 bases from V and 5 from J, leaving 10 bases between them. The DNA of the CDR3 is TGTGCCAGCAGTTACTCGATCCTAGGTACTGAAGCTTTCTTT. Protein sequence: CASSYSILGTEAFF.

The count of this clone is one. This chain uses TRBV6-4 with TRBJ1-1, with D perhaps matching TRBD1 (6 bases). V gave up 3 bases and J gave up 4 bases, with 9 bases separating them. The CDR3 has 13 residues. Germline V lookup: CDR1 MRHNA, CDR2 SNTAGT. In DNA form, the CDR3 reads TGTGCCAGCAGTGAGGGGGGGCGCACTGAAGCTTTCTTT. Translating it yields CASSEGGRTEAFF.

The chain joins TRBV6-5 to TRBJ2-1, with D perhaps TRBD1 (5 bases). CDR1 and CDR2 (germline): MNHEY, SVGAGI. CDR3 length equals 15 residues. Between the trimmed V and J ends, which lost 7 bases and 6 bases, there was a span of 19 bases. DNA for the CDR3: TGTGCCAGCACCGTACAGGAGAGCTCTAGCAATGAGCAGTTCTTC. This codes for CASTVQESSSNEQFF.

The CDR3 coding sequence is TGCGCCAGCACCCCCGGAGCAGATAGCAATCAGCCCCAGCATTTT. This translates into CASTPGADSNQPQHF. The chain carries TRBV4-1 and TRBJ1-5; D uncertain. From germline, CDR1 is MGHRA and CDR2 YSYEKL. CDR3 length: 15 residues. V was cut by 7 bases and J by 0 bases, with 13 bases left in between.

The chain has TRBV7-9 and TRBJ2-7; weak D call: TRBD1 (5 bases). This CDR3 contains 17 residues. The ends were cut back, 7 bases at V and 1 base at J, with 23 bases in the middle. CDR1 SEHNR and CDR2 FQNEAQ come from the germline V gene (reference sequence). This CDR3 reads CASTPGSGRVASYEQYF. The DNA of the CDR3 is TGTGCCAGCACCCCCGGGTCCGGCAGGGTGGCTTCCTACGAGCAGTACTTC.

The rearrangement joins TRBV28 to TRBJ2-1; no reliable D call. V was shortened by 4 bases and J by 8 bases, with 12 bases between the two germline ends. Germline-derived CDR1 and CDR2 are MDHEN and SYDVKM. The CDR3 covers 13 residues. CDR3 DNA: TGTGCCAGCAGTTCCGGGTTCAAGGATGAGCAGTTCTTC. It is translated as CASSSGFKDEQFF.

This chain links TRBV4-1 with TRBJ2-7, with D uncertain. Per germline, CDR1 MGHRA and CDR2 YSYEKL. The V and J ends lost 4 bases and 0 bases respectively, with 10 bases between them. The CDR3 loop spans 14 amino acids. The DNA of the CDR3 is TGCGCCAGCAGCCCGACGAGGAGCTCCTACGAGCAGTACTTC. Residues: CASSPTRSSYEQYF.

The count of this clone is one. The rearrangement links TRBV27 to TRBJ1-2; 10 positions agree with TRBD1. The CDR3 loop spans 16 amino acids. J was trimmed by 5 bases and V by 5 bases; bases with no gene match: 11. Looked up from germline, CDR1 is MNHEY and CDR2 is SMNVEV (reference sequence). Here the CDR3 DNA reads TGTGCCAGCAGTCTGGGACAGGGGCCATCCCTTTATGGCTACACCTTC. This translates into CASSLGQGPSLYGYTF.